This TCR beta chain was captured by sequencing in a study of cytomegalovirus exposure and HLA in healthy donors. Whole-study results and caveats: It was taken for granted in presence/absence analyses that sequencing depth across donors was roughly uniform. Later analysis identified 16,000 or so TCR beta sequences associated with HLA alleles, using a false discovery rate threshold of 0.05. Evidence from a later analysis indicated that most CMV-associated TCR beta chains looked HLA-restricted. One variant, a missense change in DCLRE1C, was linked in a later analysis to TCR beta V- and J-gene trimming.

The PCR contained 60 Vbeta and 13 Jbeta primers. Clones were sequenced by immunoSEQ multiplex PCR, and TCRdb holds only the in-frame ones, with some missing. This table has roughly 95,000 clones, about four fifths appearing once. Comment on this clone: The target antigen is unknown.

Specimen: PBMCs. The sequence came from a man aged 30 to 45 in good health and CMV-seropositive.

CDR3 sequence (DNA): TGTGCCAGCTCACTACAGGAGTCTCACGCGCTCACTGAAGCTTTCTTT. This translates into CASSLQESHALTEAFF. V and J are TRBV18 and TRBJ1-1; D possibly corresponds to TRBD1 (5 bases). V lost 4 bases and J 4 bases, leaving 19 bases between the germline ends. The CDR3 is 16 residues long. Germline V lookup: CDR1 KGHSH, CDR2 LQKENI.